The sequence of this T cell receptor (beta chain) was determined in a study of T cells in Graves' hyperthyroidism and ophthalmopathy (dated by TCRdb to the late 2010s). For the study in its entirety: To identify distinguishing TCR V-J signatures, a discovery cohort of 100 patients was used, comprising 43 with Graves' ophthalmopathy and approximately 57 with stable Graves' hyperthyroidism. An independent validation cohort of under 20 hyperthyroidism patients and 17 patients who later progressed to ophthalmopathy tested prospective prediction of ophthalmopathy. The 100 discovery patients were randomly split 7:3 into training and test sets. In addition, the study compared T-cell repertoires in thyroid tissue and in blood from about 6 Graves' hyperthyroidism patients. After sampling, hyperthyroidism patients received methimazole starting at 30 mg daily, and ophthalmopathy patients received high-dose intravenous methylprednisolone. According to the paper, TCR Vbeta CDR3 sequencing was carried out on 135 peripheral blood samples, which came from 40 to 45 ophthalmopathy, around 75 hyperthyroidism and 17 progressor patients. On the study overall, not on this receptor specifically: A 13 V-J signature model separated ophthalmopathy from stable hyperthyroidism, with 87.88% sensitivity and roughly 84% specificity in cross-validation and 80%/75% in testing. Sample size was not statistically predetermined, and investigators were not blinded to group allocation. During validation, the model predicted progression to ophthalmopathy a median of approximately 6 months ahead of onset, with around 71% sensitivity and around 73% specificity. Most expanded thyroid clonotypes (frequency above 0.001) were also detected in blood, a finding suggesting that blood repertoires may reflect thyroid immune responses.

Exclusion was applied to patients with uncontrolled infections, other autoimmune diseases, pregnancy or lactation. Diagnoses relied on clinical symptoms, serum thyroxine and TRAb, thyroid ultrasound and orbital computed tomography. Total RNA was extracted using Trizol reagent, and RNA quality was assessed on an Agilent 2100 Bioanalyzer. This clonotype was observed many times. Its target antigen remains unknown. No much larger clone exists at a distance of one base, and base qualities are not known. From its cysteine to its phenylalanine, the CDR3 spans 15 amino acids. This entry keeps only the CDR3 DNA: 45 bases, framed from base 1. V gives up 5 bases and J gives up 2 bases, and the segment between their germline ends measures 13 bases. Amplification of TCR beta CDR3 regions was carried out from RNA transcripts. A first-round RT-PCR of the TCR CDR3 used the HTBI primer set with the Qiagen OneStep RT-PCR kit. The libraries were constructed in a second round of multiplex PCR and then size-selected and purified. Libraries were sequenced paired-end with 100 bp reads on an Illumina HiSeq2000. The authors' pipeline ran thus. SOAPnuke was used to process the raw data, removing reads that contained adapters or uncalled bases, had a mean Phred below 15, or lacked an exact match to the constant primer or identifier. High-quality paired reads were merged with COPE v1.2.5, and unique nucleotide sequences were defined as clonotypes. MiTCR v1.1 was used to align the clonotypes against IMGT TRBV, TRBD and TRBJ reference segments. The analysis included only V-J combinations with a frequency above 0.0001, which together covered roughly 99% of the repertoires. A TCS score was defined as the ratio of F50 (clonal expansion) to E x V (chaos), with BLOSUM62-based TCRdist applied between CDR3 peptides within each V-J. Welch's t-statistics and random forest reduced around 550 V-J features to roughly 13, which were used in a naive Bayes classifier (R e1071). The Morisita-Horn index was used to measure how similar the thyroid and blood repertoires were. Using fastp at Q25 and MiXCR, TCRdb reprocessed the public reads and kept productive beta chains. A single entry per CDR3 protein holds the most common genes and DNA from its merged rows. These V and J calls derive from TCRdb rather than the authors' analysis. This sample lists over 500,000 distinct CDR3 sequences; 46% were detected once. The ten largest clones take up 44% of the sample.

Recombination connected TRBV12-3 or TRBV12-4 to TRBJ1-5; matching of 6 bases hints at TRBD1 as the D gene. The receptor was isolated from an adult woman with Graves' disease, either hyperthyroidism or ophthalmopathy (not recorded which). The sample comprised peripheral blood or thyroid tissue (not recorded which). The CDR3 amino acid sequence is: CASSGQPGGNQPQHF. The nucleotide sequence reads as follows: TGTGCCAGCAGTGGACAGCCCGGAGGCAATCAGCCCCAGCATTTT.